This T cell receptor (beta chain) was obtained from a study of T cells in localized non-small cell lung cancer. General study results and limits: Researchers found a median around 61 of the top 100 tumor clones in adjacent lung. Only one tumor region was sequenced, so heterogeneity remains possible. Elevated circulating T cell density in blood was associated with longer overall survival.

TCRdb keeps only in-frame clones here, not all; method: immunoSEQ multiplex PCR. The sample includes 78,000 or so clones, about 83% of them seen just once. About this clone itself: Its antigen is still unknown.

The CDR3 has 12 amino acids. Germline V gene lookup returns CDR1 SEHNR and CDR2 FQNEAQ (reference sequence). V was trimmed by 1 base and J by 4 bases, leaving 4 bases between them. The receptor was isolated from a man aged 40-75 years with stage I lung adenocarcinoma. J is TRBJ2-5 and V is TRBV7-9, with D unclear. Material: peripheral blood, obtained before any cancer treatment. In nucleotides, the CDR3 is TGTGCCAGCAGCTTAGTCCCAGAGACCCAGTACTTC. It is translated as CASSLVPETQYF.